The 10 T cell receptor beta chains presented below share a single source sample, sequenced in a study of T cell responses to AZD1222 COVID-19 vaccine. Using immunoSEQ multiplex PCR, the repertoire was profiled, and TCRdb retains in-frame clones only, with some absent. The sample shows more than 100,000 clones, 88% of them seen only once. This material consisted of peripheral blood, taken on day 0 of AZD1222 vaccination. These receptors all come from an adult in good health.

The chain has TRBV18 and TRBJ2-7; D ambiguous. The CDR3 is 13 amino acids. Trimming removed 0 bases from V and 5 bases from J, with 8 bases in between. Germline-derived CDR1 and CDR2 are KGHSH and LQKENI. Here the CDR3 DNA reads TGTGCCAGCTCACCACCGGAGCGAGACGAGCAGTACTTC. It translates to CASSPPERDEQYF.

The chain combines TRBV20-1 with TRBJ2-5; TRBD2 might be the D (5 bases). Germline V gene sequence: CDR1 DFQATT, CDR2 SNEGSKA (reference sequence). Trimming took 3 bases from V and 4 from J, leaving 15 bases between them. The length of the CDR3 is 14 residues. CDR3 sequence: CSASIPLRGETQYF. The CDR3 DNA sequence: TGCAGTGCTAGTATCCCGCTTCGGGGAGAGACCCAGTACTTC.

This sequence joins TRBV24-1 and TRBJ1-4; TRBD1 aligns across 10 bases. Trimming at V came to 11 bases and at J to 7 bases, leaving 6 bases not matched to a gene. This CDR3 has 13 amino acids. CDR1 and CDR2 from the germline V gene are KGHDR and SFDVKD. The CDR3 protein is CAIQRTGGEKLFF. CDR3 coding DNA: TGTGCCATCCAGAGGACAGGGGGTGAAAAACTGTTTTTT.

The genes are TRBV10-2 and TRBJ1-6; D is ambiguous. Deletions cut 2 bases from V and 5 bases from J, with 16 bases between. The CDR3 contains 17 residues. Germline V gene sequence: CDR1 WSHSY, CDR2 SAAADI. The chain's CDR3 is CASSERRRADHNSPLHF. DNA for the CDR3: TGCGCCAGCAGTGAGAGGAGGAGGGCGGATCATAATTCACCCCTCCACTTT.

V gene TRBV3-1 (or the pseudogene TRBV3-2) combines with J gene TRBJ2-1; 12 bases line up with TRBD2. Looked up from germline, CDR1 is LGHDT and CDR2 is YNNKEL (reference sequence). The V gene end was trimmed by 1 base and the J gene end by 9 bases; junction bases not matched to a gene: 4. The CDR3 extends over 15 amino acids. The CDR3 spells CASSQGLAGAPEQFF. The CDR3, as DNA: TGTGCCAGCAGCCAAGGACTAGCGGGGGCCCCTGAGCAGTTCTTC.

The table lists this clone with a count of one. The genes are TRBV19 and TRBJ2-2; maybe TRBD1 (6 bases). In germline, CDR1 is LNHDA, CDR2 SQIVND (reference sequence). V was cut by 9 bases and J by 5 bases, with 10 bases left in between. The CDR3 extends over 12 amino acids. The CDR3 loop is CASLRGTGELFF. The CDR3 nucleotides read TGTGCCAGCCTGAGGGGGACCGGGGAGCTGTTTTTT.

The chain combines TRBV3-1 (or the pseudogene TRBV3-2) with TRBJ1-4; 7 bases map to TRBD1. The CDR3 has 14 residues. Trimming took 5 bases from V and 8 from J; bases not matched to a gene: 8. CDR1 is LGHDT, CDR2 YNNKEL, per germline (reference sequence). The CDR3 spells CASSTGTEGEKLFF. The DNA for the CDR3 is TGTGCCAGCAGCACCGGGACAGAAGGGGAAAAACTGTTTTTT.

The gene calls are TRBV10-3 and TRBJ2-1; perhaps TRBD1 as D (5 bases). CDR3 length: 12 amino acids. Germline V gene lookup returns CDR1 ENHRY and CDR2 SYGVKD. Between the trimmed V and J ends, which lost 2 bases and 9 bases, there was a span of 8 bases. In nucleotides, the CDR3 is TGTGCCATCAGTGAGGGGGCTATTGAGCAGTTCTTC. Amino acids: CAISEGAIEQFF.

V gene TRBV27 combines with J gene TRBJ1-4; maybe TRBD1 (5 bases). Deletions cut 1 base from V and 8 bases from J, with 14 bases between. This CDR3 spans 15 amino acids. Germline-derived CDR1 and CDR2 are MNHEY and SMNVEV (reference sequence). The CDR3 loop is CASSLLGGVREKLFF. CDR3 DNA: TGTGCCAGCAGTTTATTGGGGGGTGTACGGGAAAAACTGTTTTTT.

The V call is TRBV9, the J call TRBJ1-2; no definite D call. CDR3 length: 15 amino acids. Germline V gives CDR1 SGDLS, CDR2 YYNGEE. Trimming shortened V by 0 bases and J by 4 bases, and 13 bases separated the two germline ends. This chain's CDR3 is CASSVGQDPSYGYTF. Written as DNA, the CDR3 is TGTGCCAGCAGCGTAGGGCAGGACCCGTCCTATGGCTACACCTTC.